These 7 T cell receptor beta chains were sequenced from one sample in a study of OX40 agonist ivuxolimab in advanced cancers. Libraries were prepared by immunoSEQ multiplex PCR; TCRdb keeps only in-frame clonotypes and omits some of them. The sample includes 30,000 to 40,000 clones, more than 70% seen only once; the top ten take over 7.5%. Sequencing used CD4+ or CD8+ T cells sorted from blood, obtained in a trial of the OX40 agonist ivuxolimab. The receptors stem from an adult with an advanced solid tumor such as melanoma, head and neck, liver or kidney cancer.

The chain recombines TRBV5-8 with TRBJ1-1, with D unresolved. Trimming removed 3 bases at V and 4 bases at J, with 7 bases between. The germline CDR1 and CDR2 sequences are SGHTS and YDEGEE. The CDR3 is made up of 12 amino acids. This CDR3 reads CASSSALTEAFF. CDR3 DNA sequence: TGTGCCAGCAGCTCAGCTCTCACTGAAGCTTTCTTT.

This clone was recorded a few times. The rearrangement links TRBV9 to TRBJ2-3, with TRBD2 matching over 8 bases. The CDR3 consists of 14 residues. The J segment lost 6 bases and the V segment lost 2 bases, leaving 5 bases of the junction unmatched. CDR1 is SGDLS, CDR2 YYNGEE, per germline. The CDR3 region has the DNA TGTGCCAGCAGCGTCGGGGGGGCGGGTGATACGCAGTATTTT. Its translation is CASSVGGAGDTQYF.

V is TRBV5-1 and J is TRBJ2-1; no clear D. The germline V gene has CDR1 SGHRS and CDR2 YFSETQ. The CDR3 consists of 11 residues. Trimming stripped 0 bases from V and 9 bases from J, with 4 bases between. In nucleotides, the CDR3 is TGCGCCAGCAGCTTGGCAACTGAGCAGTTCTTC. It codes for CASSLATEQFF.

The chain employs TRBV19 and TRBJ2-1, with D possibly called TRBD1 or TRBD2 (5 bases each). This CDR3 contains 16 residues. CDR1 is LNHDA and CDR2 is SQIVND in the germline V gene (reference sequence). Trimming left V 1 base short and J 0 bases short, with 10 bases between. CDR3 in amino acids: CASSIGAGSSYNEQFF. CDR3 DNA: TGTGCCAGTAGTATAGGGGCAGGGAGCTCCTACAATGAGCAGTTCTTC.

This rearrangement joins TRBV15 to TRBJ2-1, with D perhaps TRBD2 (6 bases). CDR1 LNHNV and CDR2 YYDKDF come from the germline V gene (reference sequence). Deletions cut 3 bases from V and 3 bases from J, with 12 bases between. The CDR3 length is 15 residues. The CDR3 reads CATSRPGTRYNEQFF. For the CDR3, the DNA is TGTGCCACCAGCAGGCCCGGGACTCGCTACAATGAGCAGTTCTTC.

This sequence joins TRBV29-1 and TRBJ2-2, with 9 bases that match TRBD1. Germline CDR1 is SQVTM and CDR2 is ANQGSEA. The CDR3 has 15 residues. The V and J ends lost 5 bases and 6 bases, in that order; junction bases with no gene match: 10. DNA of the CDR3: TGCAGCGTTTATCCGGGACAGGGCGGTGCCGGGGAGCTGTTTTTT. Its protein is CSVYPGQGGAGELFF.

The chain couples TRBV10-3 to TRBJ2-7, with TRBD2 as a possible D gene (5 bases). CDR3 length equals 12 residues. Germline V gives CDR1 ENHRY, CDR2 SYGVKD. Deletions cut 11 bases from V and 0 bases from J, with 11 bases between. CDR3 amino acids: CAASGSSYEQYF. The CDR3 region has the DNA TGTGCCGCGAGCGGAAGCTCCTACGAGCAGTACTTC.